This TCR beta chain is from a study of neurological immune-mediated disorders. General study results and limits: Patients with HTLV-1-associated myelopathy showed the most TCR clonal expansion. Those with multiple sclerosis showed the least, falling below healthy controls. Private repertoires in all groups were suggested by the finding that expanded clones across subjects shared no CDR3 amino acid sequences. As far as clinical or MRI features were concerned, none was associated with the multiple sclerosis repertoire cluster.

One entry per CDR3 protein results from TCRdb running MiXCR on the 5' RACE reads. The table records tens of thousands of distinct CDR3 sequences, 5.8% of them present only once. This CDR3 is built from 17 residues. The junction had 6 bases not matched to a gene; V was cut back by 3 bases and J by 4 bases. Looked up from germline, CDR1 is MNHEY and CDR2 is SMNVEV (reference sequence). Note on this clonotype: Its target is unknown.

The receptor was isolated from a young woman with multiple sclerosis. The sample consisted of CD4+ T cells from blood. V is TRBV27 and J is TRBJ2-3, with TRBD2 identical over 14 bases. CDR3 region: CASSFQGLAGEADTQYF. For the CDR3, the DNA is TGTGCCAGCAGTTTCCAGGGACTAGCGGGAGAAGCAGATACGCAGTATTTT.